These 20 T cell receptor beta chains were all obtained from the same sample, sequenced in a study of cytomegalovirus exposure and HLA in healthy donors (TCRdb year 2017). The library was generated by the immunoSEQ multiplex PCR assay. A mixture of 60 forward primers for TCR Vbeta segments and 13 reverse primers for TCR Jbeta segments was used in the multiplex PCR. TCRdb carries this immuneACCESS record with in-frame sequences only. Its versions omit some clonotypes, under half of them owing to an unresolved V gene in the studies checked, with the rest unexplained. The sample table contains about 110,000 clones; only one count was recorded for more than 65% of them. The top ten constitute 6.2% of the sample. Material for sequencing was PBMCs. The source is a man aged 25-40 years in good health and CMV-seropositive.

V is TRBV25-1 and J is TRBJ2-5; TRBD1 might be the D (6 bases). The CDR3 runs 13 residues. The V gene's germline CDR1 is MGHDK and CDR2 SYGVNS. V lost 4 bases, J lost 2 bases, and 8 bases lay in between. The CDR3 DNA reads TGTGCCAGCAGTGGACAGGCGCAAGAGACCCAGTACTTC. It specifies CASSGQAQETQYF.

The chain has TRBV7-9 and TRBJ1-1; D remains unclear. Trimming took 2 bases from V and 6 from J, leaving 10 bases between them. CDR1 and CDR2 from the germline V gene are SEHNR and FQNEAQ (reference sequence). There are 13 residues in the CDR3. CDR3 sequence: CASSLYREPEAFF. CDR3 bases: TGTGCCAGCAGCTTATATCGGGAACCTGAAGCTTTCTTT.

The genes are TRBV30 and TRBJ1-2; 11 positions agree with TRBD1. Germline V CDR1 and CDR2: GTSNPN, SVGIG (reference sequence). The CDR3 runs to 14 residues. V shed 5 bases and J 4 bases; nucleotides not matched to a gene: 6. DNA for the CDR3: TGTGCCTGGGAACGGACAGGGGGCGTCTATGGCTACACCTTC. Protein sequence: CAWERTGGVYGYTF.

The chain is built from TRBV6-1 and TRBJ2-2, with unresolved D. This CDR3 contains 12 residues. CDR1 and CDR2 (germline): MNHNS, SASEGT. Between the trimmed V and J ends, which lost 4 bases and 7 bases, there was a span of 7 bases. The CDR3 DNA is TGTGCCAGCAGTGGGGCGAACGGGGAGCTGTTTTTT. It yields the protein CASSGANGELFF.

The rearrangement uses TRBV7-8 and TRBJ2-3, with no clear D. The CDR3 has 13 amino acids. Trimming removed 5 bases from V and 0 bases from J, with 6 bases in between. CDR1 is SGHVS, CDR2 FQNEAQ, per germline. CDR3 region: CASSPSSTDTQYF. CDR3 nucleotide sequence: TGTGCCAGCAGCCCATCCAGCACAGATACGCAGTATTTT.

The DNA of the CDR3 is TGTGCCAGCAGCTTAGCCTTGCTAACTAGCGGGGGAGACACCGGGGAGCTGTTTTTT. This encodes CASSLALLTSGGDTGELFF. This rearrangement joins TRBV7-2 to TRBJ2-2; 11 bases agree with TRBD2. After removal of 0 bases from V and 3 bases from J, the junction contained 9 bases not matched to a gene. The germline V gene has CDR1 SGHTA and CDR2 FQGNSA. This CDR3 spans 19 amino acids.

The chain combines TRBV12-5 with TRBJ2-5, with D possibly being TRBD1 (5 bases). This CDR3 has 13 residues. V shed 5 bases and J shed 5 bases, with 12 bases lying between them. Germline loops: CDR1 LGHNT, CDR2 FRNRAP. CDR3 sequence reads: CASGVQGSETQYF. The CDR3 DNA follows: TGTGCTAGTGGTGTTCAGGGATCGGAGACCCAGTACTTC.

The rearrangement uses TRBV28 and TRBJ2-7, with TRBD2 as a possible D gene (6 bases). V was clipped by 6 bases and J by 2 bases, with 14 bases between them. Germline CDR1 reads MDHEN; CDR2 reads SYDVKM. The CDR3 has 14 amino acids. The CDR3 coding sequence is TGTGCCAGCAGCCCCAACACGGGGGCCTACGAGCAGTACTTC. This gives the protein CASSPNTGAYEQYF.

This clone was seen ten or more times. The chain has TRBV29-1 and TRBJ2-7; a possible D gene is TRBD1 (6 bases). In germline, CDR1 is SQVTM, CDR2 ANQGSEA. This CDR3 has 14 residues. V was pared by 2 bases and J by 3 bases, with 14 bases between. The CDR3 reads CSVESPGHNYEQYF. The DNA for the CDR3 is TGCAGCGTTGAATCCCCGGGACACAACTACGAGCAGTACTTC.

The CDR3 DNA reads as TGTGCCAGTTCCCAAGTCCGGGAGACCCAGTACTTC. Protein sequence: CASSQVRETQYF. The rearrangement joins TRBV19 to TRBJ2-5; D gene uncertain. The V and J ends lost 8 bases and 5 bases respectively, with 12 bases between them. This CDR3 comprises 12 residues. CDR1 is LNHDA and CDR2 is SQIVND in the germline V gene (reference sequence). The full variable domain, its missing parts supplied by reference TRBV19 and TRBJ2-5, is DGGITQSPKYLFRKEGQNVTLSCEQNLNHDAMYWYRQDPGQGLRLIYYSQIVNDFQKGDIAEGYSVSREKKESFPLTVTSAQKNPTAFYLCASSQVRETQYFGPGTRLLVL.

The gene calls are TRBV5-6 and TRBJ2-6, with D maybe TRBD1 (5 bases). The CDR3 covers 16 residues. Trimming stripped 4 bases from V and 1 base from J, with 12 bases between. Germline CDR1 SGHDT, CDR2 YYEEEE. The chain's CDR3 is CASSQGHRSGANVLTF. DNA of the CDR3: TGTGCCAGCAGCCAGGGCCACCGGTCTGGGGCCAACGTCCTGACTTTC.

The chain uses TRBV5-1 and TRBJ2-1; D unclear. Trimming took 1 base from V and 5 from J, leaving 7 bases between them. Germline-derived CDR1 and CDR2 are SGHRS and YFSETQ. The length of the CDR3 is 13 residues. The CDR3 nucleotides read TGCGCCAGCAGCTTGCTAGTGGACAATGAGCAGTTCTTC. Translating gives CASSLLVDNEQFF.

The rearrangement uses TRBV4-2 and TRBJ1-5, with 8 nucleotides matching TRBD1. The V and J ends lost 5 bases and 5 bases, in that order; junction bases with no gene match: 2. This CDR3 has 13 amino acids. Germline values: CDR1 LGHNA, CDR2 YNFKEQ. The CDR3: CASSLQGDQPQHF. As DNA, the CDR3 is TGTGCCAGCAGCTTACAGGGGGATCAGCCCCAGCATTTT.

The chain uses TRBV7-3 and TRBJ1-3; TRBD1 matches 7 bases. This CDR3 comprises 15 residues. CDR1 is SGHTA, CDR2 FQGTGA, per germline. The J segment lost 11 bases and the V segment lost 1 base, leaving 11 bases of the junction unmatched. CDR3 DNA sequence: TGTGCCAGCAGCTTAAAGGGACAGTCGTTGGGCGCCATATATTTT. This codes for CASSLKGQSLGAIYF.

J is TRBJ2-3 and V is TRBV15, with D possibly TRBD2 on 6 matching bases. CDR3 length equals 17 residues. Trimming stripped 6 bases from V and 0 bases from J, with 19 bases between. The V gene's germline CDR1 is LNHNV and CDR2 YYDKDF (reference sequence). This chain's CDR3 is CATSQGGFGVSTDTQYF. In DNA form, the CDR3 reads TGTGCCACCAGTCAAGGAGGGTTCGGGGTCAGCACAGATACGCAGTATTTT.

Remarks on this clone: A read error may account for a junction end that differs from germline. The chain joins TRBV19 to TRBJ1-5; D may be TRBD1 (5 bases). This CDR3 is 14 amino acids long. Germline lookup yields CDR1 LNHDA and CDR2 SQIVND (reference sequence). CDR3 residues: CASTGRESNQPQHF. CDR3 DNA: TGTGCTAGTACTGGCAGGGAAAGCAATCAGCCCCAGCATTTT.

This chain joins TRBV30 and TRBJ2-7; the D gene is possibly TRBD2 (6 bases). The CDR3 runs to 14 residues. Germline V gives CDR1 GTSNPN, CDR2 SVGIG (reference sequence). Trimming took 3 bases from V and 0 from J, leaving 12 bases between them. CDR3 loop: CAWRARGTSYEQYF. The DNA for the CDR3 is TGTGCCTGGAGAGCACGGGGGACCTCCTACGAGCAGTACTTC.

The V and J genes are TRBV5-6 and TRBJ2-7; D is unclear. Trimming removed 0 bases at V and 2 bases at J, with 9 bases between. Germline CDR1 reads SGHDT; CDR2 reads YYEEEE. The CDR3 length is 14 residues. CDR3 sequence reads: CASSLANSPYEQYF. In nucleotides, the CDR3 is TGTGCCAGCAGCTTGGCCAACAGCCCCTACGAGCAGTACTTC.

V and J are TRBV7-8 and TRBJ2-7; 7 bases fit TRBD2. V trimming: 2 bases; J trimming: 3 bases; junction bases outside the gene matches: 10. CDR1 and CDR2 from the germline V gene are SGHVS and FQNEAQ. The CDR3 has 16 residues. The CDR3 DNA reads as TGTGCCAGCAGCTTATCCCGGGACTACACTAGCTACGAGCAGTACTTC. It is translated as CASSLSRDYTSYEQYF.

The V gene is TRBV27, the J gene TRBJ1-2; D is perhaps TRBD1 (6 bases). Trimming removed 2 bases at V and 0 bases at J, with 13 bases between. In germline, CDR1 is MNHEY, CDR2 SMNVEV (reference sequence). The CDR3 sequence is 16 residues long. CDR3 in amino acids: CASSLSRDTTNYGYTF. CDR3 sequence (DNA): TGTGCCAGCAGTTTAAGCCGGGACACCACTAACTATGGCTACACCTTC.